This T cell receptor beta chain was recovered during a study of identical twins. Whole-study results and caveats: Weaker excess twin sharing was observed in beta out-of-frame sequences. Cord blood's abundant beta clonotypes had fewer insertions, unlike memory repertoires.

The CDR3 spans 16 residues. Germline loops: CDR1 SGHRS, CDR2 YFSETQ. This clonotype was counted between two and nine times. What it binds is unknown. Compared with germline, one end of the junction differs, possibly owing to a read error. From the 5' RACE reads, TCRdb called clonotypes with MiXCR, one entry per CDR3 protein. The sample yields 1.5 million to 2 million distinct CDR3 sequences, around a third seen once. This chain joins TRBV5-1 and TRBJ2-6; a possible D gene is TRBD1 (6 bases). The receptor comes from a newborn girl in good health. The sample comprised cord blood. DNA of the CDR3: TGCGCCAGCAGCTCCAGACAGGTCTCTAGGGCCAACGTCCTGACTTTC. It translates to CASSSRQVSRANVLTF.